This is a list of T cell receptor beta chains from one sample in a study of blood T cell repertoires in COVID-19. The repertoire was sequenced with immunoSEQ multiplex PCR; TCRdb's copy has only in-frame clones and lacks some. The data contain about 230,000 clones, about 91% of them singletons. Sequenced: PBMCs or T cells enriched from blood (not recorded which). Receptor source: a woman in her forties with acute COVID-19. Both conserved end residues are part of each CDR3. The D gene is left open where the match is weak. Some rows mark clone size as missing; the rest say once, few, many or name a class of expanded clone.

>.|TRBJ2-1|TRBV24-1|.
CATSDSRLNSYNEQFF
TGTGCCACCAGTGATTCCCGGTTGAACTCCTACAATGAGCAGTTCTTC
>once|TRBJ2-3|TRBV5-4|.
CASSLDSTDTQYF
TGTGCCAGCAGCTTGGACTCTACAGATACGCAGTATTTT
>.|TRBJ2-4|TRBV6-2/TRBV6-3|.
CANSYMLGKNIQYF
TGTGCCAACAGCTATATGCTAGGCAAAAACATTCAGTACTTC
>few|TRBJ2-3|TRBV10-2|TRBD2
CAGGRLAGNTDTQYF
TGCGCCGGAGGAAGACTAGCGGGGAACACAGATACGCAGTATTTT
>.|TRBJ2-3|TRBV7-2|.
CASSPLADTQYF
TGTGCCAGCAGCCCCCTAGCCGATACGCAGTATTTT
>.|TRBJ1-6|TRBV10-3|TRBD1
CAINPDRVNSPLHF
TGTGCCATCAACCCCGACAGGGTGAATTCACCCCTCCACTTT
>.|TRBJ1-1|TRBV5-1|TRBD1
CASSPEGADTEAFF
TGCGCCAGCAGCCCCGAGGGGGCGGACACTGAAGCTTTCTTT
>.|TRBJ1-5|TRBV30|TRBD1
CAWRGTGGAGSNQPQHF
TGTGCCTGGAGGGGGACAGGGGGCGCGGGGAGCAATCAGCCCCAGCATTTT
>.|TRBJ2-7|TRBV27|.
CASKPQGRVGQYF
TGTGCCAGCAAACCGCAGGGAAGGGTAGGGCAGTACTTC
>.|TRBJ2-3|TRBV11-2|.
CASSTDGGKTDTQYF
TGTGCCAGCAGCACAGACGGGGGAAAGACAGATACGCAGTATTTT
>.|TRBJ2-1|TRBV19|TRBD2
CASSIVAGATNEQFF
TGTGCCAGTAGTATCGTAGCGGGAGCAACGAATGAGCAGTTCTTC
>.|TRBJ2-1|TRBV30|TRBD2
CAWSVGLAGNHNEQFF
TGTGCCTGGAGTGTTGGACTAGCGGGAAATCACAATGAGCAGTTCTTC
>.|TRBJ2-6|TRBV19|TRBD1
CASSITGAGANVLTF
TGTGCCAGTAGTATCACAGGGGCTGGGGCCAACGTCCTGACTTTC
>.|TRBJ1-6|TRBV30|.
CAWTTAASGPLHF
TGTGCCTGGACTACGGCCGCCTCGGGACCCCTCCACTTT
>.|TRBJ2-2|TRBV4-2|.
CASSHPWGTLNTGELFF
TGTGCCAGCAGCCATCCCTGGGGGACACTGAACACCGGGGAGCTGTTTTTT
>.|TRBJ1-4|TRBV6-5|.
CASSYPSGTNEKLFF
TGTGCCAGCAGTTACCCCTCCGGGACTAATGAAAAACTGTTTTTT
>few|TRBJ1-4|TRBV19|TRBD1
CASRLQGNNEKLFF
TGTGCCAGTAGGCTACAGGGGAATAATGAAAAACTGTTTTTT
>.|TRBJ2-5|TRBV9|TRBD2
CASSLGLAGGQETQYF
TGTGCCAGCAGCCTTGGACTAGCGGGGGGCCAAGAGACCCAGTACTTC
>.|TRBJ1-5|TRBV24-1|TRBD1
CATGAGTGNQPQHF
TGTGCCACCGGGGCCGGGACAGGGAATCAGCCCCAGCATTTT
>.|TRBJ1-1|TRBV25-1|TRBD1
CASSEDRGPTEAFF
TGTGCCAGCAGTGAAGACAGGGGGCCCACTGAAGCTTTCTTT
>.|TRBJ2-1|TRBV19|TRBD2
CASSTLATYNDGQFF
TGTGCCAGTAGTACACTAGCGACTTACAATGATGGGCAGTTCTTC
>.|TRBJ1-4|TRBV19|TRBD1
CASSRDSPTNEKLFF
TGTGCCAGTAGTAGGGACAGCCCAACTAATGAAAAACTGTTTTTT
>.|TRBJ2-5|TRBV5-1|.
CASSLDGLLQETQYF
TGCGCCAGCAGCTTGGACGGACTACTGCAAGAGACCCAGTACTTC
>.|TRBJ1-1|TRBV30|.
CAWRRTDTTGPNTEAFF
TGTGCCTGGCGCCGGACGGACACGACAGGACCGAACACTGAAGCTTTCTTT
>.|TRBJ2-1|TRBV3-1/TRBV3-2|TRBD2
CASSQRGGLAGEQFF
TGTGCCAGCAGCCAGAGAGGGGGACTAGCGGGAGAGCAGTTCTTC
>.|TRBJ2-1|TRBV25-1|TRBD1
CASIKQGAYNEQFF
TGTGCCAGCATCAAACAGGGGGCCTACAATGAGCAGTTCTTC
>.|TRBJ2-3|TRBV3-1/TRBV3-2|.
CASSRRSGGADTQYF
TGTGCCAGCAGCCGGAGGAGCGGAGGAGCGGATACGCAGTATTTT
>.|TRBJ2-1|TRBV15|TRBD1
CATSTSLQGNEQFF
TGTGCCACCAGCACGAGCTTACAGGGGAATGAGCAGTTCTTC
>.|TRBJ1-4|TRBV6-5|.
CASSYSRQSSEKLFF
TGTGCCAGCAGTTACTCGAGGCAGAGCTCGGAAAAACTGTTTTTT